The present T cell receptor (beta chain) was sequenced within a study of cytomegalovirus exposure and HLA in healthy donors. Study-wide results and limits: Across donors, most TCRs were seen rarely, yet some public ones were widespread. CMV serostatus was the sole immune exposure information available.

Use of 60 Vbeta and 13 Jbeta primers characterized the PCR. The method was immunoSEQ multiplex PCR; TCRdb's version includes in-frame clones alone and lacks a portion of them. The table includes about 120,000 clones, about 80% detected once. A few counts support this clone. Its antigen is undetermined. Germline lookup yields CDR1 SGDLS and CDR2 YYNGEE. The CDR3 runs to 15 residues. Trimming took off 4 bases at V and 3 bases at J, with 17 bases between the two ends. The sample taken for sequencing was PBMCs. The V call is TRBV9, the J call TRBJ2-7; perhaps TRBD1 as D (6 bases). This TCR derives from a woman under 30 in good health and CMV-seropositive. The CDR3: CASSPRQEPVYEQYF. CDR3 in DNA: TGTGCCAGCAGCCCCCGACAGGAGCCCGTCTACGAGCAGTACTTC.